Each of the 16 T cell receptor beta chains below was sequenced from the same sample in a study of beta chain features in type 1 diabetes. Expressed TCRB transcripts got sequenced, as all isolated RNA was reverse transcribed. Assay: immunoSEQ multiplex PCR; the TCRdb copy retains only in-frame clones and omits some. The data contain 40,000 to 60,000 clones, about 60% of them singletons. Their recognized antigens are unknown. Study-wide results and caveats: Type 1 diabetes patients showed a moderate but significant shortening of TCRB CDR3s in all four CD4+ subsets.

What was sequenced was stem cell memory CD4+ T cells from blood. The source is a woman aged 25 to 39 with type 1 diabetes.

This clone was recorded once. V gene TRBV4-2 combines with J gene TRBJ2-1, with 8 bases identical to TRBD2. V trimming: 4 bases; J trimming: 0 bases; junction bases outside the gene matches: 17. The CDR3 extends over 20 amino acids. Germline-derived CDR1 and CDR2 are LGHNA and YNFKEQ. This CDR3 is CASSRQSGTRIPSSYNEQFF. In nucleotides, the CDR3 is TGTGCCAGCAGCCGCCAATCCGGGACTAGGATACCTAGCTCCTACAATGAGCAGTTCTTC.

The chain combines TRBV7-9 with TRBJ1-2; 7 positions match TRBD1. V dropped 5 bases and J dropped 2; count of bases not matched to a gene: 2. The CDR3 has 13 amino acids. The germline V gene has CDR1 SEHNR and CDR2 FQNEAQ (reference sequence). CDR3 in DNA: TGTGCCAGCAGCCAGGGGGTGAACTATGGCTACACCTTC. The encoded protein is CASSQGVNYGYTF. Full variable domain (outside the CDR3, taken from reference TRBV7-9 and TRBJ1-2): DTGVSQNPRHKITKRGQNVTFRCDPISEHNRLYWYRQTLGQGPEFLTYFQNEAQLEKSRLLSDRFSAERPKGSFSTLEIQRTEQGDSAMYLCASSQGVNYGYTFGSGTRLTVV.

This chain connects TRBV7-9 to TRBJ1-1; tentatively, D is TRBD1 (5 bases). The germline V gene encodes CDR1 SEHNR and CDR2 FQNEAQ (reference sequence). The V and J ends lost 1 base and 3 bases respectively, with 12 bases between them. There are 15 residues in the CDR3. DNA of the CDR3: TGTGCCAGCAGCTTAGTTGCGGTAGGGGACACTGAAGCTTTCTTT. Translation gives CASSLVAVGDTEAFF.

The chain has TRBV30 and TRBJ2-2, with 11 positions matching TRBD2. Germline-derived CDR1 and CDR2 are GTSNPN and SVGIG (reference sequence). The CDR3 runs 14 residues. V was pared by 6 bases and J by 5 bases, with 5 bases of the junction left unmatched. The CDR3 DNA reads as TGTGCCTGTAGCGGGAGGGCCGGAACCGGGGAGCTGTTTTTT. Translated: CACSGRAGTGELFF.

The sample holds a few counts of this clone. The J gene is TRBJ2-1, the V gene TRBV13, with a weak D call TRBD2 (6 bases). The germline V gene encodes CDR1 PRHDT and CDR2 FYEKMQ (reference sequence). The CDR3 is 16 residues long. V shed 5 bases and J shed 7 bases, with 21 bases lying between them. Written as DNA, the CDR3 is TGTGCCAGCAGCATAAGACTAGACGGTCCCCTAAATGAGCAGTTCTTC. Translation: CASSIRLDGPLNEQFF.

DNA of the CDR3: TGTGCCAGTAGCCCCCAGGCCGGGGAGCTGTTTTTT. This translates into CASSPQAGELFF. This chain uses TRBV19 with TRBJ2-2, with D uncertain. CDR1 and CDR2 (germline): LNHDA, SQIVND (reference sequence). V lost 6 bases, J lost 6 bases, and 8 bases lay in between. This CDR3 contains 12 residues.

The V call is TRBV11-3, the J call TRBJ1-4, with TRBD1 matching over 9 bases. This CDR3 contains 18 residues. Per the germline V gene, CDR1 is SGHNT and CDR2 is YENEEA. J gave up 5 bases and V 1 base, and 11 bases lay outside the gene matches. The CDR3 region is CASSLGIPGQGTNEKLFF. The CDR3 DNA follows: TGTGCCAGCAGCTTAGGGATACCAGGACAGGGGACGAATGAAAAACTGTTTTTT.

This clone was observed a few times. The rearrangement joins TRBV18 to TRBJ2-4, with a weak D call TRBD1 (6 bases). The V end lost 4 bases, the J end lost 5 bases, and 24 bases lay between the germline ends. CDR1 and CDR2 from the germline V gene are KGHSH and LQKENI. The CDR3 length is 18 residues. Here the CDR3 DNA reads TGTGCCAGCTCACGTCAACCTCCGGGACAAATAGGAGAAAACATTCAGTACTTC. Its translation: CASSRQPPGQIGENIQYF.

This chain uses TRBV7-8 with TRBJ2-3; a possible D gene is TRBD2 (5 bases). Germline V CDR1 and CDR2: SGHVS, FQNEAQ. V shed 6 bases and J shed 10 bases, with 11 bases lying between them. CDR3 length: 11 amino acids. As DNA, the CDR3 is TGTGCCAGCAGGAGGACGAGGGCGCAGTATTTT. Its protein is CASRRTRAQYF.

V is TRBV18 and J is TRBJ1-1; 8 positions agree with TRBD1. V trimming: 5 bases; J trimming: 1 base; junction bases outside the gene matches: 3. Germline values: CDR1 KGHSH, CDR2 LQKENI. This CDR3 region has 14 residues. This CDR3 is CASSSTGANTEAFF. Here the CDR3 DNA reads TGTGCCAGCTCATCGACAGGGGCGAACACTGAAGCTTTCTTT.

The table lists this clone with a count of one. The chain recombines TRBV7-3 with TRBJ2-1, with D maybe TRBD2 (7 bases). Germline V gene data show CDR1 as SGHTA and CDR2 as FQGTGA. This CDR3 is built from 15 residues. V was cut by 4 bases and J by 8 bases, with 18 bases left in between. CDR3: CASSSRLAGADEQFF. The CDR3 coding sequence is TGTGCCAGCAGCTCAAGACTCGCGGGGGCTGATGAGCAGTTCTTC.

V is TRBV5-1 and J is TRBJ2-1; 7 nucleotides match TRBD1. Trimming at V came to 1 base and at J to 0 bases, leaving 7 bases not matched to a gene. CDR1 is SGHRS and CDR2 is YFSETQ in the germline V gene. CDR3 size: 17 residues. CDR3 loop: CASSLSVRGPSYNEQFF. As DNA, the CDR3 is TGCGCCAGCAGCTTGAGTGTGAGGGGGCCCTCCTACAATGAGCAGTTCTTC.

The genes are TRBV28 and TRBJ2-3; D unresolved. Trimming shortened V by 4 bases and J by 3 bases, and 5 bases separated the two germline ends. Per germline, CDR1 MDHEN and CDR2 SYDVKM. CDR3 length: 12 residues. The CDR3 region has the DNA TGTGCCAGCAGTTCCCCAACAGATACGCAGTATTTT. Its protein is CASSSPTDTQYF.

This clone turned up a few times. The V and J genes are TRBV7-3 and TRBJ1-1, with 8 bases aligning to TRBD1. Germline V gene sequence: CDR1 SGHTA, CDR2 FQGTGA. There are 14 residues in the CDR3. The V and J ends lost 6 bases and 4 bases, in that order; junction bases with no gene match: 7. The CDR3 region is CASRPTGEGTEAFF. DNA of the CDR3: TGTGCCAGCAGACCGACAGGGGAGGGCACTGAAGCTTTCTTT.

V and J are TRBV6-1 and TRBJ2-5; TRBD1 aligns across 7 bases. CDR3 length: 15 amino acids. The germline gives CDR1 MNHNS, CDR2 SASEGT. Trimming cost V 7 bases and J 2 bases; bases outside gene matches: 10. CDR3 loop: CASNQQGQGQETQYF. The CDR3 bases are TGTGCCAGCAACCAACAGGGGCAGGGACAAGAGACCCAGTACTTC.

The chain's CDR3 is CASSLSGDTGELFF. For the CDR3, the DNA is TGCGCCAGCAGCTTGTCAGGGGACACCGGGGAGCTGTTTTTT. This sequence joins TRBV5-1 and TRBJ2-2; possibly TRBD1 for D (6 bases). The germline V and J ends were trimmed by 1 base and 3 bases, with 7 bases remaining between them. This CDR3 comprises 14 residues. Germline V lookup: CDR1 SGHRS, CDR2 YFSETQ.